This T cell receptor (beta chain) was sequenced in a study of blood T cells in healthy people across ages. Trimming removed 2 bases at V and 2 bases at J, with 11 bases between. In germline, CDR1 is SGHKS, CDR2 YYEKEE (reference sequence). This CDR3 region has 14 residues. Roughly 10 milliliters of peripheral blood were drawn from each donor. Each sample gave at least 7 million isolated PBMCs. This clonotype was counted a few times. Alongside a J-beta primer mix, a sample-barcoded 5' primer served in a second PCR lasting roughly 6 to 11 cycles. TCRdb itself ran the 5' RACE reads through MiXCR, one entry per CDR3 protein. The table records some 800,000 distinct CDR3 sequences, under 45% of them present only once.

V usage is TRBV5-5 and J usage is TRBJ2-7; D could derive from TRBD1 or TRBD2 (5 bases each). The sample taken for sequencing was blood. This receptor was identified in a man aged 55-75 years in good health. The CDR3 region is CASSFSEGTYEQYF. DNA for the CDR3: TGTGCCAGCAGCTTCAGTGAGGGGACCTACGAGCAGTACTTC.